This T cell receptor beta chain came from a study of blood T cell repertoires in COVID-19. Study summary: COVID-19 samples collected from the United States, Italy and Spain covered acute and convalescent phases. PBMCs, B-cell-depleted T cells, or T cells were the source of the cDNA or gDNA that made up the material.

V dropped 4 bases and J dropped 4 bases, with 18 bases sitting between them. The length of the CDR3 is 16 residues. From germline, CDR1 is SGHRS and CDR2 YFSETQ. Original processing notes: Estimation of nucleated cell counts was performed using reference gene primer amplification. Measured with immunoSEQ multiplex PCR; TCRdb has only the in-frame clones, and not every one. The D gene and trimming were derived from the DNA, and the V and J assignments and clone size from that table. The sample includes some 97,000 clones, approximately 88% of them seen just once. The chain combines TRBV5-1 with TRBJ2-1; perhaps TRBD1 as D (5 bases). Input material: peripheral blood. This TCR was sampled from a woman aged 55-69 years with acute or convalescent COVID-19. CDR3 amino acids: CASSPGHTDLYNEQFF. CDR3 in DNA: TGCGCCAGCAGCCCCGGACACACAGACCTTTACAATGAGCAGTTCTTC.